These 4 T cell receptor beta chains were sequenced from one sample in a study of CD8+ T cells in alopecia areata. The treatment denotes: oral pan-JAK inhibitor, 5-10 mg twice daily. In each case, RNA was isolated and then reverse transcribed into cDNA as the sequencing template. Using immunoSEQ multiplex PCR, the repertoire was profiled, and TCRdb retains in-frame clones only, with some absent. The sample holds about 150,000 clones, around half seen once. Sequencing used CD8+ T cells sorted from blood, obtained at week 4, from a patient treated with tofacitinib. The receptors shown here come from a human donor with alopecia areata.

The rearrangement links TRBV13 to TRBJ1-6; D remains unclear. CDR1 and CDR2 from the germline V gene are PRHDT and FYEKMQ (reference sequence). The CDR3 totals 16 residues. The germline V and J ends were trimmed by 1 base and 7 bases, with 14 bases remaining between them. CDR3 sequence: CASSLADGASNSPLHF. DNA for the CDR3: TGTGCCAGCAGCTTAGCCGACGGAGCAAGCAATTCACCCCTCCACTTT.

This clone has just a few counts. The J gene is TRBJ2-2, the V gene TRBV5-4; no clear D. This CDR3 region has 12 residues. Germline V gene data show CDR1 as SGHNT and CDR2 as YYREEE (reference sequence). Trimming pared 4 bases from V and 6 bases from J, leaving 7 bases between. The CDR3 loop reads CASSPSSGELFF. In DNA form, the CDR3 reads TGTGCCAGCAGCCCAAGTTCCGGGGAGCTGTTTTTT.

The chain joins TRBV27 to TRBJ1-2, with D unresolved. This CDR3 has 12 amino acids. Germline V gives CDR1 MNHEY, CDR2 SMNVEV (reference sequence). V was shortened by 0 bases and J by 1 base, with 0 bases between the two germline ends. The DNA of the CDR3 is TGTGCCAGCAGTTTATCTAACTATGGCTACACCTTC. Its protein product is CASSLSNYGYTF.

Written as DNA, the CDR3 is TGTGCCTGGAGCGGGGGGACCTACAATGAGCAGTTCTTC. This sequence encodes CAWSGGTYNEQFF. The chain links TRBV30 to TRBJ2-1; TRBD2 matches at 7 bases. The V and J ends lost 3 bases and 2 bases, in that order; junction bases with no gene match: 1. The CDR3 loop spans 13 amino acids. Per germline, CDR1 GTSNPN and CDR2 SVGIG (reference sequence).